This T cell receptor (beta chain) comes out of a study of T-cell reconstitution after alpha-beta-depleted transplantation in children. Study-wide findings and caveats: T cells produced anew were the main source of T-cell counts and diversity one year after transplant. Some patients owed their high day-60 TCRbeta diversity to surviving recipient T cells and thymic progenitors. Where alpha-beta T cells came from about two months after transplant was reportedly several hundred expanded graft clones.

Trimming took off 4 bases at V and 2 bases at J, with 9 bases between the two ends. The CDR3 has 15 amino acids. CDR1 SGHTA and CDR2 FQGNSA come from the germline V gene. This clonotype was counted between two and nine times. The target antigen is unknown. TCRbeta library construction was performed incorporating unique molecular identifiers. TCRdb re-analysed the PCR reads in MiXCR, keeping a single row per CDR3 protein. The sample records fewer than 1 million distinct CDR3 sequences, about 15% being singletons. The source is a male patient under 18 who had a stem cell transplant for acute lymphoblastic leukemia, so the T cells may come from the graft donor. The specimen comprised PBMCs, mostly from graft donor cells, sampled 360 days after TCRalphabeta/CD19-depleted stem cell transplant. The chain carries TRBV7-2 and TRBJ2-6; D ambiguous. CDR3 region: CASSSYGPGANVLTF. The DNA of the CDR3 is TGTGCCAGCAGCTCATACGGGCCTGGGGCCAACGTCCTGACTTTC.